Below, one T cell receptor (beta chain) is given with its context. Repertoires were generated with immunoSEQ multiplex PCR, while TCRdb's copy carries only in-frame clones and drops some. The data show roughly 80,000 clones, around nine tenths seen once. Trimming at V came to 0 bases and at J to 5 bases, leaving 7 bases not matched to a gene. Germline CDR1 and CDR2: LGHDT and YNNKEL (reference sequence). This CDR3 region has 15 residues. The data derive from a study of blood T cell repertoires in COVID-19. Overall study: Spain, Italy and the United States supplied samples that represented acute and convalescent COVID-19.

The source is a man aged 60 to 69 with acute or convalescent COVID-19. This rearrangement joins TRBV3-1 (or the pseudogene TRBV3-2) to TRBJ2-7; 7 bases are shared with TRBD1. The specimen was peripheral blood. CDR3 nucleotide sequence: TGTGCCAGCAGCCAAGATTCTACAGGGGCCCACGAGCAGTACTTC. This encodes CASSQDSTGAHEQYF.